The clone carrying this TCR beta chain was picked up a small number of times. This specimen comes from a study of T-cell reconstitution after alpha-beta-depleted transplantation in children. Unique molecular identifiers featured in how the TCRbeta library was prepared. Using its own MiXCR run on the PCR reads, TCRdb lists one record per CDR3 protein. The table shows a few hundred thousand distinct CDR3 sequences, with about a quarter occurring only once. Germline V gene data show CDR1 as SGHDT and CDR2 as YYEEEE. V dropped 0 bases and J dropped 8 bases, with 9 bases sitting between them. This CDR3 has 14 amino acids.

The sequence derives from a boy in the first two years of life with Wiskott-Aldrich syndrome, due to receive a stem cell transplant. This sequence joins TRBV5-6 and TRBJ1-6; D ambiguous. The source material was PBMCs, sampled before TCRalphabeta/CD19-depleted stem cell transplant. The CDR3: CASSLAGVDSPLHF. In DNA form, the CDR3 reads TGTGCCAGCAGCTTGGCCGGCGTAGATTCACCCCTCCACTTT.